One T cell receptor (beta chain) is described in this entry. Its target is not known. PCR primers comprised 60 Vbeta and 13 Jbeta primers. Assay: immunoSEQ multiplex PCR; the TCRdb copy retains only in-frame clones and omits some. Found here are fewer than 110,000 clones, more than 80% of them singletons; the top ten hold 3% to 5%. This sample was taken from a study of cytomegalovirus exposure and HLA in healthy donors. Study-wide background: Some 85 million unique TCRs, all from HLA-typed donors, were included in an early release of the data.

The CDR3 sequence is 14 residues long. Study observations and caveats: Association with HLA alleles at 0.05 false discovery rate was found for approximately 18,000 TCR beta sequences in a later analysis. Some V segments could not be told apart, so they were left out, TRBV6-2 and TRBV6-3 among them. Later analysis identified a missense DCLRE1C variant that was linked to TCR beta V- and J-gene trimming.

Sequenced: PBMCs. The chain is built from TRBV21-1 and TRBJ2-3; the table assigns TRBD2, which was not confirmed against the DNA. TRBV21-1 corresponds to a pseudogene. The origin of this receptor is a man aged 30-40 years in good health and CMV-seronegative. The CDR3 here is CASSKSSPVVELYF. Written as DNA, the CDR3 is TGTGCCAGCAGCAAATCCTCCCCCGTAGTAGAGTTGTATTTT.